Sequencing of this T cell receptor (beta chain) was carried out in a study of vaccination and CD4 T cells after COVID-19. The Oncomine TCR Beta short-read assay was applied to DNA of cultured CD4+ T cells. MiXCR, run by TCRdb on the PCR reads, gives a single entry per CDR3 protein. Among around 15,000 distinct CDR3 sequences listed, over 45% were seen once. For this clonotype: Its antigen is as yet unknown.

Time point in this sample: late sampling 161 to 241 days after vaccination in a few convalescent patients. Described treatment: roughly nine-day PBMC culture with coronavirus spike peptide pools or control peptides (ViraFEST assay). The sample here was CD4+ T cells from blood, cultured in vitro, taken about 7 months after SARS-CoV-2 vaccination. This clonotype originated in a human donor who had recovered from COVID-19.

The CDR3: CSAWTGSSYEQYF. DNA of the CDR3: TGCAGTGCTTGGACAGGGAGTTCCTACGAGCAGTACTTC. The rearrangement uses TRBV20-1 and TRBJ2-7, with 8 bases matching TRBD1. Looked up from germline, CDR1 is DFQATT and CDR2 is SNEGSKA (reference sequence). V was clipped by 5 bases and J by 1 base; unmatched bases: 4. CDR3 length: 13 residues.